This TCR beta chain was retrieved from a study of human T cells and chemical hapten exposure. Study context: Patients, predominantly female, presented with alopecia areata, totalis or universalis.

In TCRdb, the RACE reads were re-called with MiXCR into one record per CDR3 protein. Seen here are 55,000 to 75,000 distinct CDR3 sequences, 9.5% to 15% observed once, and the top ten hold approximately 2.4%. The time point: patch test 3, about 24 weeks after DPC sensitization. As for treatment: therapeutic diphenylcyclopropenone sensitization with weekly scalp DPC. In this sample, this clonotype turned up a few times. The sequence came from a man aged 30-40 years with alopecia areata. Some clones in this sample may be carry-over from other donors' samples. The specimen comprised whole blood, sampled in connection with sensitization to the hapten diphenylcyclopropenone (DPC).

The CDR3 bases are TGTGCCAGCAGCCCCCGGACAGGGGGACCCCTCGAGCAGTACTTC. Residues: CASSPRTGGPLEQYF. The rearrangement joins TRBV9 to TRBJ2-7, with 10 bases matching TRBD1. Germline V gene data show CDR1 as SGDLS and CDR2 as YYNGEE. V lost 4 bases to trimming and J lost 6 bases; unmatched junction nucleotides: 10. The CDR3 consists of 15 residues.